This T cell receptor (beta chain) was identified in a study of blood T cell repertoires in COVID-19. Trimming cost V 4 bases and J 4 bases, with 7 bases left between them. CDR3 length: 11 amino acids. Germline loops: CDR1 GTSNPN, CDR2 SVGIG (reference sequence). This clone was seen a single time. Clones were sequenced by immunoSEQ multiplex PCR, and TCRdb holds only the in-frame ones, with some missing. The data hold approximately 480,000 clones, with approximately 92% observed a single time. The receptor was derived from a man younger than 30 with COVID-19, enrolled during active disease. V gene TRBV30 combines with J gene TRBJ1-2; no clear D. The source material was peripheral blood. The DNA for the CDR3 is TGTGCCTGGACAGCGATCTATGGCTACACCTTC. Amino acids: CAWTAIYGYTF. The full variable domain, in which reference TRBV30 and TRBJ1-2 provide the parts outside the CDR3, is SQTIHQWPATLVQPVGSPLSLECTVEGTSNPNLYWYRQAAGRGLQLLFYSVGIGQISSEVPQNLSASRPQDRQFILSSKKLLLSDSGFYLCAWTAIYGYTFGSGTRLTVV.